One and the same sample provided the 9 T cell receptor beta chains below, sequenced in a study of blood T cell repertoires in COVID-19. TCRdb's copy holds only in-frame clones and misses some; the assay was immunoSEQ multiplex PCR. The data contain fewer than 200,000 clones, almost 85% of them singletons. Sequencing was carried out using peripheral blood. These TCRs come from a middle-aged man who had recovered from COVID-19.

This rearrangement joins TRBV7-9 to TRBJ1-4, with 8 bases that match TRBD1. The CDR3 totals 14 residues. Germline trimming cut 5 bases from V and 5 bases from J; bases unmatched to any gene: 4. Germline values: CDR1 SEHNR, CDR2 FQNEAQ (reference sequence). The CDR3 loop is CASSEDRANEKLFF. For the CDR3, the DNA is TGTGCCAGCAGCGAGGACAGGGCCAATGAAAAACTGTTTTTT.

The rearrangement uses TRBV13 and TRBJ2-1; 9 nucleotides match TRBD2. Germline CDR1 PRHDT, CDR2 FYEKMQ (reference sequence). The CDR3 has 17 residues. J lost 2 bases, V lost 5 bases, and 10 bases had no gene match. The CDR3, as DNA: TGTGCCAGCAGCAACCCTAGCGGGGAGAAAACCTACAATGAGCAGTTCTTC. Residues: CASSNPSGEKTYNEQFF.

The V and J genes are TRBV18 and TRBJ1-4; TRBD1 is a possible D gene (5 bases). V was cut by 2 bases and J by 4 bases, with 14 bases left in between. Looked up from germline, CDR1 is KGHSH and CDR2 is LQKENI. CDR3 length: 16 amino acids. CDR3: CASSPRQQAVNEKLFF. The CDR3 DNA reads TGTGCCAGCTCACCAAGGCAACAGGCAGTTAATGAAAAACTGTTTTTT.

The chain joins TRBV28 to TRBJ2-7; the D is unclear. Trimming left V 2 bases short and J 4 bases short, with 6 bases between. This CDR3 region has 12 residues. Germline values: CDR1 MDHEN, CDR2 SYDVKM. This CDR3 is CASSLLFYEQYF. CDR3 nucleotide sequence: TGTGCCAGCAGTTTACTCTTTTACGAGCAGTACTTC.

This chain joins TRBV6-5 and TRBJ2-3; 7 bases map to TRBD2. The CDR3 has 14 residues. Germline V gene lookup returns CDR1 MNHEY and CDR2 SVGAGI. V shed 8 bases, J shed 1 base, and the junction held 6 bases outside the gene matches. DNA of the CDR3: TGTGCCAGCCTCTCCGCGGGGGGCACAGATACGCAGTATTTT. Amino acids: CASLSAGGTDTQYF.

The chain carries TRBV7-3 and TRBJ2-1; 8 nucleotides agree with TRBD2. There are 16 residues in the CDR3. V shed 5 bases, J shed 4 bases, and the junction held 10 bases outside the gene matches. The germline V gene has CDR1 SGHTA and CDR2 FQGTGA. The CDR3 region has the DNA TGTGCCAGCAGCGTGGCGGGGGGAGCACAATACAATGAGCAGTTCTTC. As protein: CASSVAGGAQYNEQFF. Full variable domain (missing parts from reference TRBV7-3 and TRBJ2-1): GAGVSQTPSNKVTEKGKYVELRCDPISGHTALYWYRQSLGQGPEFLIYFQGTGAADDSGLPNDRFFAVRPEGSVSTLKIQRTERGDSAVYLCASSVAGGAQYNEQFFGPGTRLTVL.

With respect to this clone: This same CDR3 is encoded by further DNA sequences in the sample. This rearrangement joins TRBV4-3 to TRBJ1-5; possible D gene TRBD1, 5 bases. This CDR3 is built from 14 residues. The V and J ends lost 0 bases and 6 bases respectively, with 9 bases between them. Germline CDR1 and CDR2: LGHNA and YSLEER. CDR3 region: CASSQDRGVQPQHF. CDR3 nucleotides: TGCGCCAGCAGCCAAGATCGGGGGGTTCAGCCCCAGCATTTT.

The chain carries TRBV7-8 and TRBJ2-2; TRBD1 matches at 8 bases. CDR1 is SGHVS and CDR2 is FQNEAQ in the germline V gene. Germline trimming cut 4 bases from V and 8 bases from J; bases unmatched to any gene: 9. There are 15 residues in the CDR3. In DNA, the CDR3 is TGTGCCAGCAGCTCCCCAGGGGGCTTGAGGGGGGAGCTGTTTTTT. Residues: CASSSPGGLRGELFF. Full variable domain (rest looked up from reference TRBV7-8 and TRBJ2-2): GAGVSQSPRYKVAKRGQDVALRCDPISGHVSLFWYQQALGQGPEFLTYFQNEAQLDKSGLPSDRFFAERPEGSVSTLKIQRTQQEDSAVYLCASSSPGGLRGELFFGEGSRLTVL.

CDR3 loop: CASSIGDGYTF. The DNA for the CDR3 is TGTGCCAGTAGTATAGGAGATGGCTACACCTTC. The J gene is TRBJ1-2, the V gene TRBV19, with no clear D. Germline V lookup: CDR1 LNHDA, CDR2 SQIVND (reference sequence). The CDR3 spans 11 residues. V was cut by 1 base and J by 6 bases, with 3 bases left in between.